The rows below give T cell receptor beta chains drawn from one sample of a study of T-cell memory formation after mild COVID-19. TCRdb reprocessed the 5' RACE reads with MiXCR, giving one entry per CDR3 protein. This table has hundreds of thousands of distinct CDR3 sequences, about a fifth appearing once. The sample was PBMCs or a T cell subset sorted from them (not recorded which). These receptors were taken from an adult woman who had mild COVID-19 (a few samples of this study predate the infection). Cell type and time point are not known. CDR3s include the opening cysteine and the closing phenylalanine or tryptophan. A D gene is named only where the DNA matches it firmly. Where a row states a size, it is once, few, many or the class of an expanded clone; other rows omit it.

>TRBV5-4|NA|TRBJ2-1|TRBD2
TGTGCCAGCATGGGGGCGGGGGGGCCCTACAATGAGCAGTTCTTC
CASMGAGGPYNEQFF
>TRBV6-6|NA|TRBJ2-4|TRBD1
TGTGCCAGCAGTTATACGAGGGGGCTCAAAAACATTCAGTACTTC
CASSYTRGLKNIQYF
>TRBV30|NA|TRBJ1-2|NA
TGTGCCTGGAGTCTAGGGACCGGCCTTATCTATGGCTACACCTTC
CAWSLGTGLIYGYTF
>TRBV4-1|NA|TRBJ2-3|TRBD2
TGCGCCAGCAGCCAAGTTGCACCCAGACTAGCGATAGATACGCAGTATTTT
CASSQVAPRLAIDTQYF
>TRBV6-1|few|TRBJ1-1|NA
TGTGCCAGCACCCGGGGGTGGACTGAAGCTTTCTTT
CASTRGWTEAFF
>TRBV25-1|NA|TRBJ1-2|TRBD1
TGTGCCAGCAGTGGCCCGACAGGGACCTATGGCTACACCTTC
CASSGPTGTYGYTF
>TRBV6-2/TRBV6-3|NA|TRBJ2-1|TRBD2
TGTGCCAGCAGTTTTCTCACTAGCGGGAGAGATGAGCAGTTCTTC
CASSFLTSGRDEQFF
>TRBV15|NA|TRBJ2-3|NA
TGTGCCACCAGCAGAGATGGCAGGGATCGGGTAGATACGCAGTATTTT
CATSRDGRDRVDTQYF
>TRBV7-6|few|TRBJ1-1|NA
TGTGCCAGCAGCTTAGCCGAATACACTGAAGCTTTCTTT
CASSLAEYTEAFF
>TRBV7-9|NA|TRBJ2-2|NA
TGTGCCAGCAGCTCTGGGACCACCACGGTCACCGGGGAGCTGTTTTTT
CASSSGTTTVTGELFF
>TRBV5-1|NA|TRBJ1-1|TRBD1
TGCGCCAGCAGCCCGGAGGGACAGGGGGCAACTGAAGCTTTCTTT
CASSPEGQGATEAFF
>TRBV20-1|NA|TRBJ2-3|NA
TGCAGTGCTGGGGTCCCGGGGGTGGGGGATACGCAGTATTTT
CSAGVPGVGDTQYF
>TRBV29-1|NA|TRBJ1-1|NA
TGCAGCGTTGCTCCAACTACTCTGAACACTGAAGCTTTCTTT
CSVAPTTLNTEAFF
>TRBV4-2|NA|TRBJ2-7|NA
TGTGCCAGCAGCCACGGGGGCACGAGTGGCTCCTACGAGCAGTACTTC
CASSHGGTSGSYEQYF
>TRBV12-3/TRBV12-4|few|TRBJ1-6|NA
TGTGCCAGCACTTACGAGGATTGGCACCGGAATAATTCACCCCTCCACTTT
CASTYEDWHRNNSPLHF
>TRBV20-1|NA|TRBJ1-6|TRBD1
TGCAGTGCTAGCCCCTTAACCGGGACAGCTAATAATTCACCCCTCCACTTT
CSASPLTGTANNSPLHF
>TRBV12-3/TRBV12-4|few|TRBJ1-2|TRBD1
TGTGCCAGCAAAGGACAGGGCCATGGCTACACCTTC
CASKGQGHGYTF
>TRBV15|few|TRBJ2-1|NA
TGTGCCACCAGCAGAGACGGGGTACGCTACAATGAGCAGTTCTTC
CATSRDGVRYNEQFF
>TRBV7-2|NA|TRBJ2-6|NA
TGTGCCAGCAGCTGGAGTGGGACGCCCGGGGCCAACGTCCTGACTTTC
CASSWSGTPGANVLTF
>TRBV4-3|NA|TRBJ2-1|NA
TGCGCCAGCAGCCAAGACGGGTCCGTCGCTTACAATGAGCAGTTCTTC
CASSQDGSVAYNEQFF
>TRBV7-9|NA|TRBJ2-5|NA
TGTGCCAGCAGCCCCGGTGGGTCTGTAGTGGGAAAAGCGACCCAGTACTTC
CASSPGGSVVGKATQYF
>TRBV3-1|NA|TRBJ2-7|NA
TGTGCCAGCAGCCAATTCGGCCCCACCTACGAGCAGTACTTC
CASSQFGPTYEQYF
>TRBV14|NA|TRBJ1-4|NA
TGTGCCAGCAGCCCCAGGACAGAGGGAAAACTGTTTTTT
CASSPRTEGKLFF
>TRBV7-2|many|TRBJ2-6|NA
TGTGCCAGCATAGGGGGACAAGGCCTAAGGGGGGCCAACGTCCTGACTTTC
CASIGGQGLRGANVLTF
>TRBV7-2|NA|TRBJ2-1|TRBD2
TGTGCCAGCGCCCACTCAGCGGGAGTTAGGAATGAGCAGTTCTTC
CASAHSAGVRNEQFF
>TRBV6-6|NA|TRBJ2-3|TRBD1
TGTGCCAGCAGTCTTAAAACCGACAGGGAAGGCACGCAGTATTTT
CASSLKTDREGTQYF
>TRBV12-3/TRBV12-4|few|TRBJ2-3|NA
TGTGCCAGCAGTGCCGGGGCCCACGGTACGCAGTATTTT
CASSAGAHGTQYF
>TRBV11-2|NA|TRBJ1-2|NA
TGTGCCAGCAGCTTAACCAACACAGGGGGCTACACCTTC
CASSLTNTGGYTF
>TRBV7-6|NA|TRBJ2-3|TRBD1
TGTGCCAGCAGCTTGCGTCGACAGGGGGCAGATACGCAGTATTTT
CASSLRRQGADTQYF
>TRBV3-1|NA|TRBJ2-1|TRBD2
TGTGCCAGCAGCCAAGTAGCGGGGGGCTACAATGAGCAGTTCTTC
CASSQVAGGYNEQFF
>TRBV7-9|few|TRBJ1-3|TRBD1
TGTGCCAGCAGCTTTCAGGGGGACTCTGGAAACACCATATATTTT
CASSFQGDSGNTIYF
>TRBV3-1|few|TRBJ1-2|TRBD1
TGTGCCAGCACCGGGACAGCGGGTTTGGCGCAAGGCTACACCTTC
CASTGTAGLAQGYTF
>TRBV5-1|many|TRBJ2-1|TRBD2
TGCGCCAGCAGCTTGAACGCCGGGACTAGCGGTTACTCCTACAATGAGCAGTTCTTC
CASSLNAGTSGYSYNEQFF
>TRBV7-9|many|TRBJ2-3|NA
TGTGCCAGCAGCCGGCGGGGAGGCACAGATACGCAGTATTTT
CASSRRGGTDTQYF
>TRBV5-1|few|TRBJ2-1|NA
TGCGCCAGCAGCTTGGCCGGGTCAAGGGGAGTGGATGAGCAGTTCTTC
CASSLAGSRGVDEQFF
>TRBV11-2|NA|TRBJ2-5|NA
TGTGCCAGCAGCTTAGATACCCTCCAAGAGACCCAGTACTTC
CASSLDTLQETQYF
>TRBV6-5|NA|TRBJ2-5|NA
TGTGCCAGTGAATCCGGCCCAGGGGGGGAGACCCAGTACTTC
CASESGPGGETQYF
>TRBV28|few|TRBJ2-7|TRBD1
TGTGCCAGCAGTCCCCCCCACAGGGGTCCCACTTCCTACGAGCAGTACTTC
CASSPPHRGPTSYEQYF
>TRBV6-2/TRBV6-3|few|TRBJ1-2|NA
TGTGCCAGCAGTTACACTGGGGGAACAAGTGGCTACACCTTC
CASSYTGGTSGYTF
>TRBV18|few|TRBJ2-1|NA
TGTGCCAGCTCACCGGGATCCGATTACAATGAGCAGTTCTTC
CASSPGSDYNEQFF
>TRBV7-2|NA|TRBJ2-2|TRBD2
TGTGCCAGCAGCTTTCTACAACTAGCGCGGAACACCGGGGAGCTGTTTTTT
CASSFLQLARNTGELFF
>TRBV7-2|many|TRBJ2-5|NA
TGTGCCAGCAGCCCGACAGTTCAAGAGACCCAGTACTTC
CASSPTVQETQYF